Listed below are T cell receptor beta chains from one sample, sequenced in a study of memory CD4+ T cells and cytomegalovirus serostatus. Clones were read by immunoSEQ multiplex PCR, and TCRdb kept only the in-frame ones, dropping some. The sample lists 52,000 or so clones, 65% to 85% occurring once. The specimen was memory CD4+ T cells from blood. The receptors stem from an adult in good health and CMV-seronegative. Both conserved end residues are part of each CDR3. A D gene is named only where the DNA matches it firmly.

V gene | D gene | CDR3 protein
TRBV5-1 | TRBD2 | CASSTTSGNEQFF
TRBV7-9 | NA | CASSTSTMNTEAFF
TRBV4-2 | TRBD1 | CAGQGRIRSYGYTF
TRBV2 | TRBD1 | CASSLPPTGVADYEQYF
TRBV6-1 | NA | CASSEGSLVETQYF
TRBV27 | NA | CASIKRTGRVEVVNTEAFF
TRBV11-3 | TRBD1 | CASSSVGQGSEQYF
TRBV25-1 | NA | CASSELREETQYF
TRBV7-2 | NA | CASSAPRETQYF
TRBV7-9 | NA | CASSIDGRQPQHF
TRBV5-1 | NA | CASSDFSLGSDTQYF
TRBV5-4 | NA | CASSLEAASYEQYF
TRBV19 | NA | CASSHGLNQPQHF
TRBV28 | NA | CASTPGWGDNEKLFF